The source of this T cell receptor (beta chain) is a study of T cell responses to AZD1222 COVID-19 vaccine. Across the whole study: The study pooled second doses at about 4 or about 12 weeks. Findings and limits, study-wide: Clonal diversity was possibly underestimated, and the donors were mostly white British, with more females. Sampled repertoires all dated from after the peak T cell response. Reports indicate that nearly half of spike-specific TCRs are directed at unmutated variant regions.

V gave up 7 bases and J gave up 8 bases, with 23 bases separating them. This CDR3 has 16 amino acids. Germline CDR1 reads LNHDA; CDR2 reads SQIVND (reference sequence). Assay used: immunoSEQ multiplex PCR; TCRdb lists only in-frame clones, some missing. Of more than 150,000 clones in the sample, over 80% were seen once. A note on this clone: Its antigen is not known.

The V call is TRBV19, the J call TRBJ2-2; D possibly corresponds to TRBD2 (6 bases). Sequencing used peripheral blood, obtained on day 0 of AZD1222 vaccination. This TCR was recovered from an adult in good health. CDR3 region: CASTNRRAGFVGELFF. The CDR3, as DNA: TGTGCCAGTACCAACAGGAGGGCAGGGTTCGTTGGGGAGCTGTTTTTT.